One and the same sample provided the 16 T cell receptor beta chains below, sequenced in a study of control samples from healthy donors and cancer patients (dated by TCRdb to about 2020). The library was prepared using the immunoSEQ multiplex PCR assay. TCRdb carries this immuneACCESS record with in-frame sequences only. Its versions omit some clonotypes, under half of them owing to an unresolved V gene in the studies checked, with the rest unexplained. The sample table contains more than 5,500 clones; only one count was recorded for roughly 72% of them. The ten largest account for around 7.3% of the sample. The specimen was formalin-fixed, paraffin-embedded tissue. The source is a male donor with melanoma.

This clone was detected only a few times. The chain couples TRBV6-5 to TRBJ2-5; D is unresolved. CDR1 is MNHEY, CDR2 SVGAGI, per germline. CDR3 length equals 10 residues. Trimming took 8 bases from V and 2 from J, leaving 3 bases between them. CDR3 DNA: TGTGCCAGCTTTCAAGAGACCCAGTACTTC. Its protein product is CASFQETQYF.

The rearrangement joins TRBV6-5 to TRBJ1-2, with a weak D call TRBD1 (5 bases). The CDR3 consists of 12 residues. The germline V and J ends were trimmed by 5 bases and 4 bases, with 8 bases remaining between them. Germline values: CDR1 MNHEY, CDR2 SVGAGI. Written as DNA, the CDR3 is TGTGCCAGCAGTCCGCAGGGCTATGGCTACACCTTC. This translates into CASSPQGYGYTF.

The rearrangement joins TRBV24-1 to TRBJ2-7; no definite D call. Per the germline V gene, CDR1 is KGHDR and CDR2 is SFDVKD. Trimming took off 0 bases at V and 3 bases at J, with 5 bases between the two ends. This CDR3 spans 13 amino acids. The CDR3 sequence is CATSDLAFYEQYF. As DNA, the CDR3 is TGTGCCACCAGTGATTTGGCTTTCTACGAGCAGTACTTC.

The rearrangement joins TRBV6-6 to TRBJ2-7; 7 bases are shared with TRBD2. The germline CDR1 and CDR2 sequences are MNHNY and SVGAGI (reference sequence). The CDR3 spans 13 residues. Trimming cost V 4 bases and J 3 bases; bases outside gene matches: 3. Here the CDR3 DNA reads TGTGCCAGCAGTTTGCCTAGCGGCTACGAGCAGTACTTC. This sequence encodes CASSLPSGYEQYF.

This chain links TRBV7-8 with TRBJ2-7; TRBD1 matches at 9 bases. Per germline, CDR1 SGHVS and CDR2 FQNEAQ. CDR3 length: 14 residues. This CDR3 is CVSKRDRVTYEQYF. The CDR3 DNA reads as TGTGTCTCAAAAAGGGACAGGGTAACCTACGAGCAGTACTTC. The entire variable domain, with the rest obtained from reference TRBV7-8 and TRBJ2-7, is as follows: GAGVSQSPRYKVAKRGQDVALRCDPISGHVSLFWYQQALGQGPEFLTYFQNEAQLDKSGLPSDRFFAERPEGSVSTLKIQRTQQEDSAVYLCVSKRDRVTYEQYFGPGTRLTVT.

This clone was counted a single time. The CDR3, as DNA: TGTGCCAGCAGCCTCGGGGGGAGGGGAGAGTACGAGCAGTACTTC. It specifies CASSLGGRGEYEQYF. J is TRBJ2-7 and V is TRBV4-2; 7 bases line up with TRBD2. The CDR3 loop spans 15 amino acids. CDR1 LGHNA and CDR2 YNFKEQ come from the germline V gene. V shed 4 bases and J 4 bases; nucleotides not matched to a gene: 10.

This sequence joins TRBV28 and TRBJ1-4, with D unresolved. Germline-derived CDR1 and CDR2 are MDHEN and SYDVKM. The CDR3 is 15 residues long. Trimming stripped 6 bases from V and 3 bases from J, with 14 bases between. The CDR3 coding sequence is TGTGCCAGCAGACTCCGGGCCGGGGCTAATGAAAAACTGTTTTTT. This sequence encodes CASRLRAGANEKLFF.

The chain combines TRBV19 with TRBJ2-3; 7 nucleotides match TRBD2. Germline CDR1 and CDR2: LNHDA and SQIVND (reference sequence). Trimming cost V 7 bases and J 2 bases; bases outside gene matches: 9. This CDR3 has 15 residues. The CDR3 sequence: CASTSRDYPTDTQYF. DNA of the CDR3: TGTGCCAGTACTTCCCGGGACTACCCCACAGATACGCAGTATTTT.

CDR3 DNA sequence: TGCAGCGTTGATGGGGGGGCGACTAGCACAGATACGCAGTATTTT. It yields the protein CSVDGGATSTDTQYF. This chain connects TRBV29-1 to TRBJ2-3; TRBD2 is a possible D gene (7 bases). The CDR3 covers 15 residues. V lost 3 bases and J lost 0, with 13 bases in between. CDR1 is SQVTM, CDR2 ANQGSEA, per germline.

This clone has more than one count but fewer than ten. CDR3 in amino acids: CASSQEPYREKVSRFF. CDR3 coding DNA: TGCGCCAGCAGCCAAGAGCCCTACAGGGAAAAGGTGAGCAGGTTCTTC. V and J are TRBV4-1 and TRBJ2-1, with D tentatively TRBD1 (6 bases). Germline loops: CDR1 MGHRA, CDR2 YSYEKL. This CDR3 contains 16 residues. Between the trimmed V and J ends, which lost 0 bases and 15 bases, there was a span of 24 bases.

This chain connects TRBV6-5 to TRBJ2-5; 9 positions agree with TRBD1. With V trimmed by 6 bases and J by 5 bases, 7 bases remained unmatched. The CDR3 is 14 residues long. Germline V CDR1 and CDR2: MNHEY, SVGAGI. The CDR3 loop reads CASSYRQGGETQYF. CDR3 coding DNA: TGTGCCAGCAGCTATAGACAGGGGGGGGAGACCCAGTACTTC.

The sample holds one count of this clone. The V and J genes are TRBV28 and TRBJ1-4; no firm D call. CDR3 size: 15 residues. With 4 bases removed from V and 10 bases from J, the gap between germline ends came to 19 bases. The germline V gene encodes CDR1 MDHEN and CDR2 SYDVKM. The CDR3 protein is CASSSPETLKLKLFF. DNA for the CDR3: TGTGCCAGCAGTTCCCCCGAGACCCTGAAGTTAAAACTGTTTTTT.

The CDR3 sequence is CSVEVREGYNEQFF. Written as DNA, the CDR3 is TGCAGCGTTGAGGTTCGGGAGGGTTACAATGAGCAGTTCTTC. This sequence joins TRBV29-1 and TRBJ2-1; TRBD2 agrees at 8 bases. The germline V gene has CDR1 SQVTM and CDR2 ANQGSEA. The CDR3 is 14 amino acids. The junction had 5 bases not matched to a gene; V was cut back by 3 bases and J by 4 bases.

J is TRBJ2-7 and V is TRBV27; tentatively, D is TRBD1 or TRBD2 (5 bases each). The CDR3 extends over 15 amino acids. Germline values: CDR1 MNHEY, CDR2 SMNVEV (reference sequence). The germline V and J ends were trimmed by 3 bases and 3 bases, with 15 bases remaining between them. CDR3 nucleotide sequence: TGTGCCAGCAGTTTGGGGGAAGGAAGGGGCTACGAGCAGTACTTC. This gives the protein CASSLGEGRGYEQYF.

The sample holds one count of this clone. The chain combines TRBV6-5 with TRBJ1-6; 7 positions match TRBD1. The CDR3 length is 14 residues. The germline gives CDR1 MNHEY, CDR2 SVGAGI. J gave up 6 bases and V 5 bases, and 4 bases lay outside the gene matches. CDR3 loop: CASSTDRINSPLHF. CDR3 DNA: TGTGCCAGCAGTACGGACAGGATTAATTCACCCCTCCACTTT.

This rearrangement joins TRBV30 to TRBJ1-1; D perhaps matches TRBD1 (5 bases). The CDR3 runs 14 residues. CDR1 is GTSNPN, CDR2 SVGIG, per germline (reference sequence). V gave up 5 bases and J gave up 6 bases, with 19 bases separating them. In DNA, the CDR3 is TGTGCCTGGCGCGGCGGACCGCTGGGGGCTGAAGCTTTCTTT. Its protein product is CAWRGGPLGAEAFF.